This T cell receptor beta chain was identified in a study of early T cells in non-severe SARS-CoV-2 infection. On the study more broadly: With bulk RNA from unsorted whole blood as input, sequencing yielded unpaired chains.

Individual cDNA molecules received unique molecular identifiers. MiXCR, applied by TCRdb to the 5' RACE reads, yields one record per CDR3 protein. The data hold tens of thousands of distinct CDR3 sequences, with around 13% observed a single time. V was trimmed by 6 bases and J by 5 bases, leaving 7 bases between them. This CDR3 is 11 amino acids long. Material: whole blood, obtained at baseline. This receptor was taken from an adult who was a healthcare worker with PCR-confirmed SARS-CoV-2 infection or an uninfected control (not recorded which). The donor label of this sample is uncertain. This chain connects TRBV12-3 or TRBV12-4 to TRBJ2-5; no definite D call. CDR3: CASSKIETQYF. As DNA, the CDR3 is TGTGCCAGCAGCAAGATCGAGACCCAGTACTTC.